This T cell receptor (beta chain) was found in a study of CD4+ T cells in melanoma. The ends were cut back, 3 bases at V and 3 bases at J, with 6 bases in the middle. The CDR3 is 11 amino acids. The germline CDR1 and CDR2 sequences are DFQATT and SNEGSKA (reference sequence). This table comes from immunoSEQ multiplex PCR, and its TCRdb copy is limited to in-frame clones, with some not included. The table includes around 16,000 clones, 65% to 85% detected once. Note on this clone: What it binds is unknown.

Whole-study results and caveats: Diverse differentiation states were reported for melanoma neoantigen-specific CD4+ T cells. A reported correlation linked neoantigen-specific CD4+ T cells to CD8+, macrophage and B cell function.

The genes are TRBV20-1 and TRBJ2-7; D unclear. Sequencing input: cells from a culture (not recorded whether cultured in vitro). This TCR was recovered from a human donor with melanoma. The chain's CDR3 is CSASHSYEQYF. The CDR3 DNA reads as TGCAGTGCTAGTCACAGCTACGAGCAGTACTTC.